This TCR beta chain was recorded in a study of PD-L1 blockade in urothelial cancer. At the level of the study: Dosed intravenously at 1,200 mg every 3 weeks, atezolizumab was initiated by patients around 2014. Male sex and bladder-origin urothelial cancer characterized about 90% of the roughly 30 patients.

Time point given: pretreatment peripheral blood. This clone was counted a few times. This CDR3 spans 14 amino acids. V lost 6 bases, J lost 1 base, and 2 bases stayed unmatched. Per germline, CDR1 KGHSH and CDR2 LQKENI. This table comes from immunoSEQ multiplex PCR, and its TCRdb copy is limited to in-frame clones, with some not included. The repertoire consists of 50,000 or so clones, with around 84% occurring once and the leading ten covering roughly 22%. The material was PBMCs, obtained around atezolizumab (anti-PD-L1) treatment. This sequence was found in a man between 60 and 75 years old with urothelial cancer. V and J are TRBV18 and TRBJ2-1; 8 positions agree with TRBD1. CDR3 protein: CASSYRGSYNEQFF. CDR3 nucleotide sequence: TGTGCCAGCTCTTACAGGGGGTCCTACAATGAGCAGTTCTTC.